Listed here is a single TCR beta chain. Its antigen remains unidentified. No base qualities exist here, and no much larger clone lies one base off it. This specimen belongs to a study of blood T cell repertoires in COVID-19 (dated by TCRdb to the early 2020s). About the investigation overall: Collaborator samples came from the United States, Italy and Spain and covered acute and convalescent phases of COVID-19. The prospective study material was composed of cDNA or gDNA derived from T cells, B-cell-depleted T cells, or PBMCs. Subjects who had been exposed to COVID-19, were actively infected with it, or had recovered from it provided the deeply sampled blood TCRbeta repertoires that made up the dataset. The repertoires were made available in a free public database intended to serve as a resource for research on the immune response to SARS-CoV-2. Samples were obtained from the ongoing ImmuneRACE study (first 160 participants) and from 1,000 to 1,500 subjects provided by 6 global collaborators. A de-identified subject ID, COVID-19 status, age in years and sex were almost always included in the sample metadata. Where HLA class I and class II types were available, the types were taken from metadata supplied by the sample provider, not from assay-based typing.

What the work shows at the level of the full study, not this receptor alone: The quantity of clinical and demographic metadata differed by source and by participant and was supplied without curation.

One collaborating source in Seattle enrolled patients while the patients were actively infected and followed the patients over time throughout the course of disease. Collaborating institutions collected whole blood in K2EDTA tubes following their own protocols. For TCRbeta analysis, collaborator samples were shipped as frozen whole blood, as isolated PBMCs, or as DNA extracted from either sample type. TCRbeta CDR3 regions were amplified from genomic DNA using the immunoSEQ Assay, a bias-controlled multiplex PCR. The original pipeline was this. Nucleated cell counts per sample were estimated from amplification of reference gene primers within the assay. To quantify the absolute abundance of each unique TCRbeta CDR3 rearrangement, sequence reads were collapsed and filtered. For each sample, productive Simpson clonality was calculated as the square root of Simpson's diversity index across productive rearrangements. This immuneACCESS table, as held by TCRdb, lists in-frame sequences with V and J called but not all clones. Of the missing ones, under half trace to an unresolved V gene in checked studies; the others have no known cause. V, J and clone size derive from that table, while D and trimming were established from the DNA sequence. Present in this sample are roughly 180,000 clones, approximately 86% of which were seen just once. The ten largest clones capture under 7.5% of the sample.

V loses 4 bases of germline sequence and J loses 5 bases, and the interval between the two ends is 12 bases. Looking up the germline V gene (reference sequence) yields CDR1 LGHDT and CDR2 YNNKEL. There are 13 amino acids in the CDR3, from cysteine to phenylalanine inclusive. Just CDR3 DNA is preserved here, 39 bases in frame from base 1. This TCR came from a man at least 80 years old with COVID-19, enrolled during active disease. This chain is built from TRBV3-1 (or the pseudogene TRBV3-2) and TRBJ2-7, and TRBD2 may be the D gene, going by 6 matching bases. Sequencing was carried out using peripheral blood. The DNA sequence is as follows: TGTGCCAGCAGCCTCAAGACTAGGCACGAGCAGTACTTC. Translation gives CASSLKTRHEQYF.